This entry lists 6 T cell receptor beta chains sequenced from one sample in a study of blood T cells in healthy people across ages. Together with a sample-barcoded 5' primer, a J-beta primer mix was included in a second PCR lasting about 6 to 11 cycles. In TCRdb, the 5' RACE reads were re-called with MiXCR into one record per CDR3 protein. This repertoire shows about 800,000 distinct CDR3 sequences, roughly 60% found once; its top ten account for 22%. The sequencing sample was made of blood. Source of these receptors: a man aged 30 to 45 in good health.

Ten or more counts support this clonotype. The chain links TRBV10-3 to TRBJ2-7; 7 nucleotides match TRBD2. This CDR3 has 17 amino acids. After removal of 3 bases from V and 5 bases from J, the junction contained 16 bases not matched to a gene. Germline loops: CDR1 ENHRY, CDR2 SYGVKD. The CDR3 loop reads CAISEGRGSPTSHEQYF. The CDR3 DNA reads TGTGCCATCAGTGAAGGTCGCGGGAGTCCCACATCGCACGAGCAGTACTTC.

About this clonotype itself: Being one base from a much bigger clone, this may be a read error. The chain uses TRBV7-2 and TRBJ2-5; D possibly corresponds to TRBD2 (6 bases). Between the trimmed V and J ends, which lost 8 bases and 1 base, there was a span of 11 bases. This CDR3 spans 13 amino acids. Germline V lookup: CDR1 SGHTA, CDR2 FQGNSA. CDR3 DNA sequence: TGTGCCAGCCTTTGTAGCGGCCAAGAGACCCAGTACTTC. Translated: CASLCSGQETQYF.

Note on this clonotype: Possible read error: a much larger clone is one base away. The V and J genes are TRBV29-1 and TRBJ1-2; 9 bases align to TRBD1. Germline lookup yields CDR1 SQVTM and CDR2 ANQGSEA. This CDR3 has 14 residues. In nucleotides, the CDR3 is TGCAGCGTTGAAGACGGGACAGGGCTAGGGGGCTACGCCTTC. Translating gives CSVEDGTGLGGYAF.

This clonotype was found a few times. This chain joins TRBV20-1 and TRBJ1-5; weak D call: TRBD1 (5 bases). The CDR3 covers 15 residues. The V gene lost 0 bases and the J gene lost 4 bases, with 13 bases spanning the gap. Germline CDR1 and CDR2: DFQATT and SNEGSKA (reference sequence). CDR3 in amino acids: CSARDRGRVNQPQHF. The DNA for the CDR3 is TGCAGTGCTAGAGATCGGGGCAGGGTAAATCAGCCCCAGCATTTT.

J is TRBJ2-5 and V is TRBV6-5; 9 nucleotides line up with TRBD2. The J call may be faulty, since TRBJ2-7 better matches the DNA end. The CDR3 is made up of 19 amino acids. Looked up from germline, CDR1 is MNHEY and CDR2 is SVGAGI. The CDR3 loop reads CASSYSGTSNDILTYEQYF. CDR3 in DNA: TGTGCCAGCAGTTACTCAGGGACTAGCAACGACATCCTTACCTACGAGCAGTACTTC.

This clonotype has more than one count but fewer than ten. The J gene is TRBJ2-5, the V gene TRBV20-1, with a possible D match to TRBD2 (5 bases). The CDR3 is 16 amino acids. Germline-derived CDR1 and CDR2 are DFQATT and SNEGSKA (reference sequence). Trimming removed 6 bases at V and 7 bases at J, with 27 bases between. The CDR3, as DNA: TGCAGTGCCGACCACCCCTCCGCTGCGGAGGTGGGGACCCAGTACTTC. This gives the protein CSADHPSAAEVGTQYF.